This T cell receptor beta chain was identified during a study of OX40 agonist ivuxolimab in advanced cancers. For the study at large: An agonistic human IgG2 monoclonal antibody against OX40 (CD134) was given. Six ivuxolimab dose levels, 0.01 to 10 mg/kg, were given intravenously every 2 weeks.

Libraries were prepared by immunoSEQ multiplex PCR; TCRdb keeps only in-frame clonotypes and omits some of them. Of 100,000 to 130,000 clones in the sample, around 93% were seen once. The material was CD4+ or CD8+ T cells sorted from blood, obtained in a trial of the OX40 agonist ivuxolimab. This sequence was found in an adult with an advanced solid tumor such as melanoma, head and neck, liver or kidney cancer.

This CDR3 is CATQTRRAYDEQFF. The CDR3 DNA follows: TGTGCCACCCAGACTAGGAGAGCGTACGATGAGCAGTTCTTC. The chain couples TRBV2 to TRBJ2-1, with D possibly matching TRBD2 (6 bases). The CDR3 length is 14 residues. The germline V gene has CDR1 SNHLY and CDR2 FYNNEI. V was pared by 10 bases and J by 8 bases, with 21 bases between.